The sequence of this TCR beta chain was determined in a study of shared clonotypes between healthy human individuals. Positive CCR7 selection of CD45RO-negative cells yielded the naive CD8 cells, and terminally differentiated effector memory CD45RA+ cells were excluded. The CDR3 has 16 amino acids. Trimming at V came to 5 bases and at J to 4 bases, leaving 6 bases not matched to a gene. Germline CDR1 MNHEY, CDR2 SMNVEV (reference sequence). The method was immunoSEQ multiplex PCR; TCRdb's version includes in-frame clones alone and lacks a portion of them. The data hold around 1.9 million clones, with around 95% observed a single time.

This TCR was sampled from a man aged 18 to 35 in good health. Some clones in this sample may be carry-over from other donors' samples. This chain uses TRBV27 with TRBJ2-3, with 13 bases that match TRBD2. The sample taken for sequencing was naive CD8+ T cells from PBMCs. The CDR3 bases are TGTGCCAGCAGTCGCATACTAGCGGGAGGGTCAGATACGCAGTATTTT. Its protein is CASSRILAGGSDTQYF.